The 4 T cell receptor beta chains listed next were all sequenced from one sample in a study of shared clonotypes between healthy human individuals (dated by TCRdb to the early 2020s). The library was prepared using the immunoSEQ multiplex PCR assay. TCRdb retrieved this table from immuneACCESS and kept in-frame rearrangements only. Not all clones are present; in checked studies, unresolved V genes account for under half, and no reason is known for the remainder. This sample holds millions of clones; roughly 95% were observed only once. The ten largest make up roughly 1% of the sample. CD8 naive samples were CD45RO-negative cells positively selected for CCR7, giving a CD45RA+CCR7+ population that excluded TemRA cells. The sequencing sample was made of naive CD8+ T cells sorted from blood. This sample's cell subset or site label indicates: CD45RA+CCR7+. The receptors stem from a man aged 18 to 29 in good health.

This chain connects TRBV10-2 to TRBJ1-2; D gene ambiguous. CDR1 WSHSY and CDR2 SAAADI come from the germline V gene. Deletions cut 10 bases from V and 8 bases from J, with 11 bases between. The CDR3 contains 10 residues. CDR3 loop: CATLSSGYTF. Here the CDR3 DNA reads TGCGCCACGCTGTCGAGCGGCTACACCTTC.

The chain has TRBV9 and TRBJ1-6; 7 bases map to TRBD1. The CDR3 loop spans 15 amino acids. Germline V gives CDR1 SGDLS, CDR2 YYNGEE. The J segment lost 7 bases and the V segment lost 2 bases, leaving 6 bases of the junction unmatched. CDR3 in amino acids: CASSVAGTANSPLHF. The CDR3 DNA reads TGTGCCAGCAGCGTTGCCGGGACAGCCAATTCACCCCTCCACTTT.

The chain is built from TRBV9 and TRBJ2-2, with D perhaps matching TRBD2 (7 bases). The CDR3 spans 15 residues. CDR1 is SGDLS, CDR2 YYNGEE, per germline. V was clipped by 4 bases and J by 2 bases, with 12 bases between them. The DNA of the CDR3 is TGTGCCAGCAGCCAAAGCGGGACAAACACCGGGGAGCTGTTTTTT. This encodes CASSQSGTNTGELFF.

This clone was counted a single time. Its ends do not fully match the called genes, so a read error is possible. This specimen includes other DNA sequences encoding the same CDR3. This sequence joins TRBV7-6 and TRBJ1-6; a weak D match, TRBD1 (5 bases). The CDR3 sequence is 14 residues long. Per the germline V gene, CDR1 is SGHVS and CDR2 is FNYEAQ. CDR3 sequence (DNA): TGTGCCAGCAGCGCCAGGGTTCCAGATTCACCCCTTCACTTT. Translating it yields CASSARVPDSPLHF.